This T cell receptor (beta chain) was identified in a study of OX40 agonist ivuxolimab in advanced cancers. Study details: Ivuxolimab, an antibody that agonizes OX40 (CD134), was administered to the patients.

Libraries were prepared by immunoSEQ multiplex PCR; TCRdb keeps only in-frame clonotypes and omits some of them. Among 70,000 or so clones listed, around 91% were seen once. Blood specimens came from baseline, cycle 4 day 1, and cycle 7 day 1. Germline V gene sequence: CDR1 SGHRS, CDR2 YFSETQ. The CDR3 extends over 15 amino acids. V was pared by 7 bases and J by 4 bases, with 11 bases of the junction left unmatched. The starting material was CD4+ or CD8+ T cells sorted from blood, obtained in a trial of the OX40 agonist ivuxolimab. This TCR derives from an adult with an advanced solid tumor such as melanoma, head and neck, liver or kidney cancer. The V and J genes are TRBV5-1 and TRBJ2-3; 8 bases fit TRBD2. CDR3 sequence (DNA): TGCGCCAGCGGCCGGACTAGCCCGGGGGCAGATACGCAGTATTTT. It is translated as CASGRTSPGADTQYF.